This is a list of T cell receptor beta chains from one sample in a study of blood T cell repertoires in COVID-19. Some clones are missing from TCRdb's copy, which holds only in-frame ones; the method was immunoSEQ multiplex PCR. The sample holds around 380,000 clones, roughly 86% seen once. Input material: PBMCs or T cells enriched from blood (not recorded which). These receptor sequences come from a man aged 25 to 40 who had recovered from COVID-19. CDR3s include the opening cysteine and the closing phenylalanine or tryptophan. D genes are given only for firm matches. Clone size, where shown, is once, few, many, or a class for clones that have expanded.

>.|TRBV29-1|TRBJ1-1|TRBD1
TGCAGCTCAACCGGGACAGCGAACACTGAAGCTTTCTTT
CSSTGTANTEAFF
>few|TRBV2|TRBJ2-1|TRBD2
TGTGCCAGCAGTGAACAGGCGGGGGCCTACAATGAGCAGTTCTTC
CASSEQAGAYNEQFF
>.|TRBV6-5|TRBJ2-2|TRBD1
TGTGCCAGCAGTTATGGGACAGGCGACACCGGGGAGCTGTTTTTT
CASSYGTGDTGELFF
>.|TRBV7-3|TRBJ2-1|TRBD2
TGTGCCAGCAGCTTAAGCGGGGGGGCCTACAATGAGCAGTTCTTC
CASSLSGGAYNEQFF
>.|TRBV5-1|TRBJ1-1|.
TGCGCCAGCAGCCTCTTACAGGCGAACACTGAAGCTTTCTTT
CASSLLQANTEAFF
>.|TRBV15|TRBJ1-5|TRBD1
TGTGCCACCAGCAGAGAAGGGACAGGGGATCAGCCCCAGCATTTT
CATSREGTGDQPQHF
>.|TRBV27|TRBJ1-3|.
TGTGCCAGCAGTTTGAGTGGTACAGGGTCTGGAAACACCATATATTTT
CASSLSGTGSGNTIYF
>few|TRBV18|TRBJ1-2|.
TGTGCCAGCTCGGAGGCAGTCGGGAACGGCTACACCTTC
CASSEAVGNGYTF
>once|TRBV19|TRBJ1-5|TRBD1
TGTGCCAGTAGGCAAGACAGGGCAAGCAATCAGCCCCAGCATTTT
CASRQDRASNQPQHF
>.|TRBV4-3|TRBJ2-1|TRBD1
TGCGCCAGCAGCCAAGAATGGTTGGGACAGTCGCAGTTCTTC
CASSQEWLGQSQFF
>.|TRBV7-3|TRBJ2-1|TRBD2
TGTGCCAGCAGCCCAGCTAGACTAGCGAATGAGCAGTTCTTC
CASSPARLANEQFF
>.|TRBV28|TRBJ2-2|.
TGTGCCAGCAGTTTATTCGGAGGGAACACCGGGGAGCTGTTTTTT
CASSLFGGNTGELFF
>.|TRBV9|TRBJ2-7|.
TGTGCCAGCAGCAAGACCGATGGACAGTACGAGCAGTACTTC
CASSKTDGQYEQYF
>.|TRBV18|TRBJ2-3|.
TGTGCCAGCTCACCAGACTGGCTTAGCACAGATACGCAGTATTTT
CASSPDWLSTDTQYF
>once|TRBV7-9|TRBJ1-1|TRBD1
TGTGCCAGCAGCGCCCAGGGGGGGAACACTGAAGCTTTCTTT
CASSAQGGNTEAFF
>.|TRBV7-9|TRBJ1-1|.
TGTGCCAGCAGCTTGACACTCCCGGAAGCTTTCTTT
CASSLTLPEAFF
>once|TRBV6-1|TRBJ1-1|.
TGTGCCAGCAGTGAAGGCCTAGAAGCTTTCTTT
CASSEGLEAFF
>.|TRBV14|TRBJ2-5|.
TGTGCCAGCAGCCAAGGCTTATACGCCGGGGTGGAGACCCAGTACTTC
CASSQGLYAGVETQYF
>.|TRBV5-1|TRBJ1-2|TRBD1
TGCGCCAGCAGCATAACAGGGGGCGGTCTCTATGGCTACACCTTC
CASSITGGGLYGYTF
>.|TRBV6-1|TRBJ2-7|TRBD1
TGTGCCAGCAGTGAAGGGTGGGACAGGGGCTCCTACGAGCAGTACTTC
CASSEGWDRGSYEQYF
>.|TRBV13|TRBJ2-3|.
TGTGCCAGCAGCCCCCCGTACTATCTAAGCACAGATACGCAGTATTTT
CASSPPYYLSTDTQYF
>.|TRBV19|TRBJ2-3|.
TGTGCCAGTAGTAGCGGGCTTGGGCCAGATACGCAGTATTTT
CASSSGLGPDTQYF
>.|TRBV5-1|TRBJ2-3|.
TGCGCCAGCAGCTTGTGGTCTAGTTCGGAGGGAGATACGCAGTATTTT
CASSLWSSSEGDTQYF
>.|TRBV9|TRBJ1-2|.
TGTGCCAGCAGCGTAGCGGGAGAAGCTAACTATGGCTACACCTTC
CASSVAGEANYGYTF
>.|TRBV4-3|TRBJ1-1|.
TGCGCCAGCAGCCAAGATCCGCAAGGGAGCACTGAAGCTTTCTTT
CASSQDPQGSTEAFF
>.|TRBV5-5|TRBJ1-2|.
TGTGCCAGCAGCTTGGATCCCGGAGGAACCTATGGCTACACCTTC
CASSLDPGGTYGYTF
>once|TRBV10-3|TRBJ2-7|TRBD2
TGTGCCATCAGTGAATCTAGCGGGGGGCCCGAGCAGTACTTC
CAISESSGGPEQYF
>.|TRBV19|TRBJ1-5|TRBD1
TGTGCCAGCTCCCGGGACAGGGGCCAGCCCCAGCATTTT
CASSRDRGQPQHF
>.|TRBV9|TRBJ2-2|TRBD1
TGTGCCAGCAGCTTAACAGGGGGCAATCGCTGGACCGGGGAGCTGTTTTTT
CASSLTGGNRWTGELFF
>once|TRBV19|TRBJ2-7|.
TGTGCCAGTAGTATGTCCCTGACAGGTTCCTACGAGCAGTACTTC
CASSMSLTGSYEQYF
>few|TRBV10-1|TRBJ1-1|.
TGCGCCAGCTCACGGGGATTAAACACTGAAGCTTTCTTT
CASSRGLNTEAFF
>.|TRBV27|TRBJ1-5|.
TGTGCCAGCCATGTGGGAGGGGCCCGAGGCAATCAGCCCCAGCATTTT
CASHVGGARGNQPQHF
>.|TRBV18|TRBJ2-4|.
TGTGCCAGCTCACCCTCGACAGGCTCCAAAAACATTCAGTACTTC
CASSPSTGSKNIQYF